Presented here are 6 T cell receptor beta chains from one specimen sequenced in a study of cytomegalovirus exposure and HLA in healthy donors. Amplification used 60 Vbeta primers and 13 Jbeta primers. TCRdb keeps only in-frame clones here, not all; method: immunoSEQ multiplex PCR. The sample shows 130,000 or so clones, around 75% of them seen only once. Sequences were obtained from PBMCs. The receptor set was obtained from a middle-aged woman in good health and CMV-seropositive.

This clone was detected only once. V and J are TRBV5-1 and TRBJ1-1, with TRBD1 identical over 7 bases. Germline-derived CDR1 and CDR2 are SGHRS and YFSETQ. V lost 5 bases, J lost 2 bases, and 9 bases stayed unmatched. This CDR3 region has 15 residues. CDR3 DNA sequence: TGCGCCAGCAGTACGAGGGGGCGTCACAACACTGAAGCTTTCTTT. This encodes CASSTRGRHNTEAFF.

This chain joins TRBV25-1 and TRBJ1-5; D remains unclear. Trimming took 3 bases from V and 9 from J, leaving 12 bases between them. Germline CDR1 is MGHDK and CDR2 is SYGVNS. This CDR3 spans 13 amino acids. CDR3 sequence: CASSDGANWPQHF. The CDR3 DNA sequence: TGTGCCAGCAGTGACGGTGCAAATTGGCCCCAGCATTTT.

This chain uses TRBV6-1 with TRBJ1-4; TRBD1 matches 8 bases. Germline CDR1 reads MNHNS; CDR2 reads SASEGT. J gave up 7 bases and V 2 bases, and 3 bases lay outside the gene matches. CDR3 length: 14 amino acids. The CDR3 DNA follows: TGTGCCAGCAGTGAATACGGGACAGGTGAAAAACTGTTTTTT. Protein: CASSEYGTGEKLFF.

The chain uses TRBV28 and TRBJ1-2; 8 nucleotides line up with TRBD1. The germline V gene has CDR1 MDHEN and CDR2 SYDVKM. The V and J ends lost 6 bases and 5 bases, in that order; junction bases with no gene match: 11. This CDR3 region has 15 residues. The CDR3 coding sequence is TGTGCCAGCAGCCTACCCACAGGGGGGTGGTATGGCTACACCTTC. Its translation is CASSLPTGGWYGYTF.

The rearrangement joins TRBV30 to TRBJ2-3, with D uncertain. Germline V gene lookup returns CDR1 GTSNPN and CDR2 SVGIG (reference sequence). This CDR3 contains 13 residues. V was cut by 4 bases and J by 6 bases, with 14 bases left in between. In nucleotides, the CDR3 is TGTGCCTGGAATCTTGGAGCTATTGATACGCAGTATTTT. It specifies CAWNLGAIDTQYF.

This chain connects TRBV7-9 to TRBJ1-1; D is perhaps TRBD1 (5 bases). The CDR3 spans 14 residues. Germline V gene data show CDR1 as SEHNR and CDR2 as FQNEAQ (reference sequence). The V end was cut by 5 bases, the J end by 0 bases, with 10 bases between. The CDR3 bases are TGTGCCAGCAGCGGGGAGGGACTGAACACTGAAGCTTTCTTT. It codes for CASSGEGLNTEAFF.